The 27 T cell receptor beta chains below were found in one sample sequenced in a study of beta chain features in type 1 diabetes. TCRB transcripts that were expressed got sequenced, as all of the isolated RNA had been reverse transcribed. The data were produced by immunoSEQ multiplex PCR, yet TCRdb's version contains in-frame clones alone and is incomplete. This table has about 900,000 clones, roughly 15% appearing once. Sequencing used naive CD4+ T cells from blood. Every receptor here comes from a woman aged 18-30 years in good health.

This chain connects TRBV4-3 to TRBJ2-1; 11 bases match TRBD2. Trimming removed 5 bases from V and 0 bases from J; junction bases left unmatched: 6. Germline CDR1 and CDR2: LGHNA and YSLEER. This CDR3 has 17 residues. The CDR3 nucleotides are TGCGCCAGCAGCAAGAGGACTAGCGGGCTCTCCTACAATGAGCAGTTCTTC. Residues: CASSKRTSGLSYNEQFF.

The sample holds a few counts of this clone. This rearrangement joins TRBV7-9 to TRBJ2-7; D could derive from TRBD1 or TRBD2 (5 bases each). Deletions cut 7 bases from V and 0 bases from J, with 13 bases between. The germline gives CDR1 SEHNR, CDR2 FQNEAQ (reference sequence). The CDR3 loop spans 14 amino acids. CDR3 nucleotides: TGTGCCAGCAAGGTAGGGGACGACTCCTACGAGCAGTACTTC. It specifies CASKVGDDSYEQYF.

V is TRBV27 and J is TRBJ2-7; possibly TRBD1 for D (6 bases). Trimming removed 4 bases from V and 3 bases from J, with 10 bases in between. The CDR3 totals 13 residues. Germline values: CDR1 MNHEY, CDR2 SMNVEV (reference sequence). The CDR3 sequence is CASSWKQGYEQYF. Written as DNA, the CDR3 is TGTGCCAGCAGTTGGAAACAGGGCTACGAGCAGTACTTC.

This clone was found a few times. J is TRBJ2-2 and V is TRBV7-2; D unresolved. Between the trimmed V and J ends, which lost 2 bases and 6 bases, there was a span of 10 bases. CDR3 length: 14 residues. CDR1 SGHTA and CDR2 FQGNSA come from the germline V gene. CDR3 nucleotides: TGTGCCAGCAGCTTAAAGGGTTTCTCCGGGGAGCTGTTTTTT. Amino acids: CASSLKGFSGELFF.

This clone showed up just a few times. The chain is built from TRBV29-1 and TRBJ2-5; no clear D gene. The CDR3 consists of 12 residues. Germline CDR1 and CDR2: SQVTM and ANQGSEA. With 4 bases removed from V and 1 base from J, the gap between germline ends came to 7 bases. CDR3 loop: CSVVEFQETQYF. CDR3 DNA sequence: TGCAGCGTTGTGGAGTTCCAAGAGACCCAGTACTTC. The whole variable domain, remainder taken from reference TRBV29-1 and TRBJ2-5, is SAVISQKPSRDICQRGTSLTIQCQVDSQVTMMFWYRQQPGQSLTLIATANQGSEATYESGFVIDKFPISRPNLTFSTLTVSNMSPEDSSIYLCSVVEFQETQYFGPGTRLLVL.

The chain joins TRBV7-2 to TRBJ2-1; D uncertain. The germline V gene has CDR1 SGHTA and CDR2 FQGNSA. The V and J ends lost 0 bases and 9 bases respectively, with 6 bases between them. The CDR3 is 12 residues long. For the CDR3, the DNA is TGTGCCAGCAGCTTAGCTCGGACTGAGCAGTTCTTC. Residues: CASSLARTEQFF.

The V call is TRBV6-6, the J call TRBJ1-5; TRBD1 matches 7 bases. The V and J ends lost 2 bases and 2 bases, in that order; junction bases with no gene match: 3. Per germline, CDR1 MNHNY and CDR2 SVGAGI (reference sequence). The CDR3 length is 15 residues. In DNA, the CDR3 is TGTGCCAGCAGTTACCAAGGACAGGGCAATCAGCCCCAGCATTTT. This sequence encodes CASSYQGQGNQPQHF.

V and J are TRBV18 and TRBJ1-1; D gene uncertain. Germline assignment: CDR1 KGHSH and CDR2 LQKENI. The V end was cut by 2 bases, the J end by 4 bases, with 8 bases between. The CDR3 consists of 13 residues. This chain's CDR3 is CASSPGLFTEAFF. CDR3 DNA sequence: TGTGCCAGCTCACCAGGGCTGTTCACTGAAGCTTTCTTT.

This clone appeared a few times. This chain uses TRBV11-2 with TRBJ2-1; 10 bases match TRBD2. J was trimmed by 2 bases and V by 5 bases; bases with no gene match: 6. The germline V gene has CDR1 SGHAT and CDR2 FQNNGV. The CDR3 is made up of 16 amino acids. The CDR3 DNA sequence: TGTGCCAGCAGCCCGACCGGGACTAGCGCCTACAATGAGCAGTTCTTC. Encoded protein: CASSPTGTSAYNEQFF. The full variable domain, completed using reference TRBV11-2 and TRBJ2-1, is EAGVAQSPRYKIIEKRQSVAFWCNPISGHATLYWYQQILGQGPKLLIQFQNNGVVDDSQLPKDRFSAERLKGVDSTLKIQPAKLEDSAVYLCASSPTGTSAYNEQFFGPGTRLTVL.

The chain employs TRBV5-1 and TRBJ1-3; 7 bases match TRBD1. V gave up 5 bases and J gave up 0 bases; unmatched junction bases: 2. CDR3 length equals 14 residues. Germline lookup yields CDR1 SGHRS and CDR2 YFSETQ. The CDR3 DNA reads as TGCGCCAGCAGAGGGACAGCCTCTGGAAACACCATATATTTT. Encoded protein: CASRGTASGNTIYF.

The sample holds a few counts of this clone. The chain links TRBV5-4 to TRBJ2-5; TRBD2 matches at 10 bases. The V gene's germline CDR1 is SGHNT and CDR2 YYREEE (reference sequence). The CDR3 runs 18 residues. V trimming: 2 bases; J trimming: 5 bases; junction bases outside the gene matches: 15. CDR3 bases: TGTGCCAGCAGCTTAGAAAAGGGACTAGCGAACGTAATGGAGACCCAGTACTTC. Protein: CASSLEKGLANVMETQYF. The full variable domain, completed using reference TRBV5-4 and TRBJ2-5, is ETGVTQSPTHLIKTRGQQVTLRCSSQSGHNTVSWYQQALGQGPQFIFQYYREEENGRGNFPPRFSGLQFPNYSSELNVNALELDDSALYLCASSLEKGLANVMETQYFGPGTRLLVL.

This clone was detected only a few times. This chain joins TRBV14 and TRBJ1-1, with D uncertain. Germline V gives CDR1 SGHDN, CDR2 FVKESK. Trimming cost V 2 bases and J 10 bases, with 11 bases left between them. This CDR3 comprises 12 residues. The CDR3 spells CASSQPTSGAFF. DNA for the CDR3: TGTGCCAGCAGCCAACCCACCTCGGGAGCTTTCTTT.

This chain uses TRBV2 with TRBJ2-6, with D maybe TRBD1 (5 bases). In germline, CDR1 is SNHLY, CDR2 FYNNEI. Trimming cost V 10 bases and J 2 bases, with 12 bases left between them. CDR3 length equals 14 residues. CDR3 coding DNA: TGTGCCAACCAAGGGGCTCCTGGGGCCAACGTCCTGACTTTC. Protein product: CANQGAPGANVLTF.

V and J are TRBV4-3 and TRBJ2-7; D gene uncertain. The CDR3 extends over 16 amino acids. Germline loops: CDR1 LGHNA, CDR2 YSLEER. The V end lost 0 bases, the J end lost 7 bases, and 19 bases lay between the germline ends. The CDR3 bases are TGCGCCAGCAGCCAAGATCGCCGCAGCTCCCCGGGTGAGCAGTACTTC. Its translation: CASSQDRRSSPGEQYF.

The rearrangement links TRBV20-1 to TRBJ2-1; D gene ambiguous. V lost 7 bases and J lost 2, with 6 bases in between. The CDR3 runs to 11 residues. Germline CDR1 DFQATT, CDR2 SNEGSKA (reference sequence). This chain's CDR3 is CSGRPYNEQFF. For the CDR3, the DNA is TGCAGTGGACGACCCTACAATGAGCAGTTCTTC.

The CDR3 region has the DNA TGTGCCAGCAGCTGGGGGCAGCCTCGATTAGAGACCCAGTACTTC. Translating it yields CASSWGQPRLETQYF. The V and J genes are TRBV7-2 and TRBJ2-5; TRBD1 might be the D (6 bases). Germline assignment: CDR1 SGHTA and CDR2 FQGNSA. V lost 4 bases and J 4 bases, leaving 16 bases between the germline ends. The CDR3 runs to 15 residues.

This clone has more than one count but fewer than ten. The J gene is TRBJ1-3, the V gene TRBV14, with 7 bases that match TRBD1. Germline CDR1 reads SGHDN; CDR2 reads FVKESK. V shed 2 bases and J 7 bases; nucleotides not matched to a gene: 2. The CDR3 has 13 amino acids. In nucleotides, the CDR3 is TGTGCCAGCAGCCAACAACAGGGGAACACCATATATTTT. The encoded protein is CASSQQQGNTIYF.

This clone was counted a few times. The chain carries TRBV18 and TRBJ2-3; unclear D gene. Germline V gene lookup returns CDR1 KGHSH and CDR2 LQKENI. The CDR3 totals 13 residues. Trimming cost V 5 bases and J 0 bases, with 6 bases left between them. CDR3 loop: CASSTTSTDTQYF. The CDR3 DNA reads as TGTGCCAGCTCAACTACTAGCACAGATACGCAGTATTTT.

This clone was detected only a few times. The CDR3 spells CASSQSGPSYEQYF. CDR3 DNA: TGTGCCAGCTCACAATCGGGACCCTCCTACGAGCAGTACTTC. The rearrangement joins TRBV18 to TRBJ2-7, with D perhaps given as TRBD1 or TRBD2 (5 bases each). The CDR3 runs to 14 residues. The germline V gene has CDR1 KGHSH and CDR2 LQKENI. Trimming pared 4 bases from V and 0 bases from J, leaving 10 bases between.

The chain is built from TRBV11-2 and TRBJ2-2; no clear D gene. CDR3 length equals 16 residues. Germline V gene data show CDR1 as SGHAT and CDR2 as FQNNGV. Trimming removed 1 base at V and 5 bases at J, with 14 bases between. This CDR3 is CASSLARVGWTGELFF. CDR3 sequence (DNA): TGTGCCAGCAGCTTAGCTCGGGTGGGCTGGACCGGGGAGCTGTTTTTT.

The gene calls are TRBV5-1 and TRBJ2-1; 9 bases map to TRBD1. Germline lookup yields CDR1 SGHRS and CDR2 YFSETQ. This CDR3 has 15 residues. Trimming removed 3 bases from V and 3 bases from J; junction bases left unmatched: 4. Here the CDR3 reads CASSSGDRDYNEQFF. The DNA of the CDR3 is TGCGCCAGCAGCTCTGGGGACAGGGACTACAATGAGCAGTTCTTC. Drawing the rest from reference TRBV5-1 and TRBJ2-1, the complete variable domain is KAGVTQTPRYLIKTRGQQVTLSCSPISGHRSVSWYQQTPGQGLQFLFEYFSETQRNKGNFPGRFSGRQFSNSRSEMNVSTLELGDSALYLCASSSGDRDYNEQFFGPGTRLTVL.

This chain joins TRBV4-3 and TRBJ1-2; D gene unclear. This CDR3 is built from 16 residues. V dropped 6 bases and J dropped 0 bases, with 17 bases sitting between them. Germline V gene sequence: CDR1 LGHNA, CDR2 YSLEER. CDR3 residues: CASRPQQRDANYGYTF. The DNA for the CDR3 is TGCGCCAGCAGACCCCAGCAAAGGGATGCTAACTATGGCTACACCTTC.

This sequence joins TRBV5-6 and TRBJ1-2, with D tentatively TRBD1 (5 bases). This CDR3 region has 13 residues. V lost 4 bases to trimming and J lost 10 bases, with 17 bases between them. Looked up from germline, CDR1 is SGHDT and CDR2 is YYEEEE. The CDR3 reads CASSPAGFVDYTF. The CDR3 DNA follows: TGTGCCAGCAGCCCAGCAGGGTTTGTGGACTACACCTTC.

The chain links TRBV15 to TRBJ2-6, with 11 bases matching TRBD2. This CDR3 has 21 amino acids. Germline V gene data show CDR1 as LNHNV and CDR2 as YYDKDF (reference sequence). The V gene end was trimmed by 0 bases and the J gene end by 1 base; junction bases not matched to a gene: 11. CDR3 in amino acids: CATSRDLRGLAGGSGANVLTF. CDR3 DNA: TGTGCCACCAGCAGAGATCTGAGGGGGCTAGCGGGAGGATCTGGGGCCAACGTCCTGACTTTC. Drawing the rest from reference TRBV15 and TRBJ2-6, the complete variable domain is DAMVIQNPRYQVTQFGKPVTLSCSQTLNHNVMYWYQQKSSQAPKLLFHYYDKDFNNEADTPDNFQSRRPNTSFCFLDIRSPGLGDTAMYLCATSRDLRGLAGGSGANVLTFGAGSRLTVL.

This clone occurred once. The V and J genes are TRBV5-6 and TRBJ1-2, with D unresolved. CDR1 is SGHDT, CDR2 YYEEEE, per germline. CDR3 length: 12 amino acids. Trimming took off 3 bases at V and 8 bases at J, with 11 bases between the two ends. As DNA, the CDR3 is TGTGCCAGCAGCTCGCCGTCCAGGGGCTACACCTTC. Encoded protein: CASSSPSRGYTF.

The J gene is TRBJ2-1, the V gene TRBV6-5; no clear D gene. The germline CDR1 and CDR2 sequences are MNHEY and SVGAGI. V was cut by 6 bases and J by 9 bases, with 9 bases left in between. The CDR3 length is 11 residues. CDR3 nucleotides: TGTGCCAGCAGGTCTATTGGTGAGCAGTTCTTC. This sequence encodes CASRSIGEQFF.

This clone was seen only a few times. The rearrangement joins TRBV9 to TRBJ1-4, with D perhaps matching TRBD1 (5 bases). In germline, CDR1 is SGDLS, CDR2 YYNGEE. Trimming removed 1 base from V and 0 bases from J, with 19 bases in between. The CDR3 loop spans 19 amino acids. The CDR3 nucleotides read TGTGCCAGCAGCGTACCCCGAACAGGCGAGGCCTCAACTAATGAAAAACTGTTTTTT. This translates into CASSVPRTGEASTNEKLFF.